The 28 T cell receptor beta chains reported below all come from one sample, sequenced in a study of cytomegalovirus exposure and HLA in healthy donors. It was with 60 Vbeta and 13 Jbeta primers that the PCR ran. Using immunoSEQ multiplex PCR, the repertoire was profiled, and TCRdb retains in-frame clones only, with some absent. The profile shows around 170,000 clones, around 80% of them singletons. The specimen sequenced was PBMCs. These receptors came from a man between 18 and 35 years old in good health and CMV-seronegative.

V usage is TRBV7-8 and J usage is TRBJ1-1, with TRBD1 as a possible D gene (6 bases). Germline CDR1 reads SGHVS; CDR2 reads FQNEAQ. V dropped 7 bases and J dropped 4 bases, with 19 bases sitting between them. The CDR3 runs 15 residues. CDR3 amino acids: CASTSDATGLTEAFF. In DNA form, the CDR3 reads TGTGCCAGCACCTCTGATGCGACAGGTCTCACTGAAGCTTTCTTT.

V and J are TRBV10-3 and TRBJ2-7, with 8 bases fitting TRBD1. Germline values: CDR1 ENHRY, CDR2 SYGVKD. V lost 5 bases, J lost 3 bases, and 9 bases stayed unmatched. The CDR3 contains 15 residues. The CDR3: CAISKGDRRHYEQYF. The CDR3 DNA reads as TGTGCCATCAGTAAAGGGGACAGGAGGCACTACGAGCAGTACTTC.

V gene TRBV19 combines with J gene TRBJ2-1; 7 bases line up with TRBD1. V lost 7 bases to trimming and J lost 2 bases; unmatched junction nucleotides: 8. The CDR3 covers 15 residues. CDR1 and CDR2 from the germline V gene are LNHDA and SQIVND (reference sequence). The chain's CDR3 is CASTTNRGAYNEQFF. The CDR3 region has the DNA TGTGCCAGTACCACTAACAGGGGTGCCTACAATGAGCAGTTCTTC. The full variable domain, its missing parts supplied by reference TRBV19 and TRBJ2-1, is DGGITQSPKYLFRKEGQNVTLSCEQNLNHDAMYWYRQDPGQGLRLIYYSQIVNDFQKGDIAEGYSVSREKKESFPLTVTSAQKNPTAFYLCASTTNRGAYNEQFFGPGTRLTVL.

The V gene is TRBV7-2, the J gene TRBJ2-3; D is perhaps TRBD1 (6 bases). The germline gives CDR1 SGHTA, CDR2 FQGNSA. V lost 1 base to trimming and J lost 1 base, with 9 bases between them. The CDR3 extends over 15 amino acids. The CDR3 reads CASSLGQAGTDTQYF. CDR3 sequence (DNA): TGTGCCAGCAGCTTAGGACAGGCCGGCACAGATACGCAGTATTTT.

V and J are TRBV9 and TRBJ2-7; possibly TRBD1 for D (5 bases). The CDR3 sequence is 16 residues long. Trimming took off 6 bases at V and 1 base at J, with 20 bases between the two ends. Per the germline V gene, CDR1 is SGDLS and CDR2 is YYNGEE. The CDR3 here is CASTVTQKGSSYEQYF. CDR3 in DNA: TGTGCCAGCACCGTCACCCAAAAGGGGTCTTCCTACGAGCAGTACTTC. The full variable domain, completed using reference TRBV9 and TRBJ2-7, is DSGVTQTPKHLITATGQRVTLRCSPRSGDLSVYWYQQSLDQGLQFLIQYYNGEERAKGNILERFSAQQFPDLHSELNLSSLELGDSALYFCASTVTQKGSSYEQYFGPGTRLTVT.

The chain has TRBV7-2 and TRBJ2-5; the match to TRBD2 covers 7 bases. V gave up 5 bases and J gave up 6 bases; unmatched junction bases: 3. The CDR3 totals 12 residues. Germline CDR1 is SGHTA and CDR2 is FQGNSA. The CDR3 loop reads CASSQTSQTQYF. The DNA for the CDR3 is TGTGCCAGCAGCCAGACTAGCCAGACCCAGTACTTC.

This chain joins TRBV5-1 and TRBJ1-4; D uncertain. Trimming removed 7 bases at V and 8 bases at J, with 24 bases between. CDR3 length: 16 amino acids. The germline gives CDR1 SGHRS, CDR2 YFSETQ. This chain's CDR3 is CASSSRGGALGEKLFF. For the CDR3, the DNA is TGCGCCAGCTCAAGTCGGGGTGGAGCCCTGGGAGAAAAACTGTTTTTT.

The sample holds a few counts of this clone. The V gene is TRBV11-2, the J gene TRBJ1-2, with TRBD1 matching over 9 bases. V shed 5 bases and J 3 bases; nucleotides not matched to a gene: 10. The CDR3 consists of 16 residues. Looked up from germline, CDR1 is SGHAT and CDR2 is FQNNGV. CDR3 nucleotides: TGTGCCAGCAGCGATCCGACAGGGGGTGTATACTATGGCTACACCTTC. This encodes CASSDPTGGVYYGYTF. The full variable domain, in which reference TRBV11-2 and TRBJ1-2 provide the parts outside the CDR3, is EAGVAQSPRYKIIEKRQSVAFWCNPISGHATLYWYQQILGQGPKLLIQFQNNGVVDDSQLPKDRFSAERLKGVDSTLKIQPAKLEDSAVYLCASSDPTGGVYYGYTFGSGTRLTVV.

The chain links TRBV28 to TRBJ2-3, with D perhaps matching TRBD2 (6 bases). CDR3 length: 15 residues. The V end lost 5 bases, the J end lost 0 bases, and 12 bases lay between the germline ends. Germline V gene sequence: CDR1 MDHEN, CDR2 SYDVKM. The CDR3 DNA sequence: TGTGCCAGCAGTCCCCCGGGAGCTAGCACAGATACGCAGTATTTT. It encodes CASSPPGASTDTQYF.

The rearrangement uses TRBV30 and TRBJ1-1; the D is unclear. Germline V lookup: CDR1 GTSNPN, CDR2 SVGIG (reference sequence). The germline V and J ends were trimmed by 5 bases and 1 base, with 14 bases remaining between them. The CDR3 runs 14 residues. The CDR3 coding sequence is TGTGCCTGGCACTCGGGTCTGGGGAACACTGAAGCTTTCTTT. Its protein product is CAWHSGLGNTEAFF.

The genes are TRBV7-2 and TRBJ2-2; a possible D gene is TRBD2 (6 bases). CDR1 is SGHTA and CDR2 is FQGNSA in the germline V gene. Deletions cut 3 bases from V and 2 bases from J, with 10 bases between. The CDR3 is made up of 15 amino acids. The CDR3 sequence: CASSFYSGNTGELFF. DNA of the CDR3: TGTGCCAGCAGCTTTTATAGCGGAAACACCGGGGAGCTGTTTTTT.

V and J are TRBV6-5 and TRBJ1-2; possible D gene TRBD1, 5 bases. V lost 4 bases and J 1 base, leaving 13 bases between the germline ends. Germline lookup yields CDR1 MNHEY and CDR2 SVGAGI. CDR3 length: 15 residues. The CDR3 sequence: CASSSSTARNYGYTF. The CDR3 coding sequence is TGTGCCAGCAGTTCGTCGACAGCCCGTAACTATGGCTACACCTTC.

The rearrangement links TRBV2 to TRBJ1-2; D possibly corresponds to TRBD1 (5 bases). Germline V gene data show CDR1 as SNHLY and CDR2 as FYNNEI. The V end was cut by 6 bases, the J end by 8 bases, with 13 bases between. CDR3 size: 12 residues. The DNA for the CDR3 is TGTGCCAGCAGGGGGCTCTTCGACGGCTACACCTTC. It translates to CASRGLFDGYTF. Full variable domain (outside the CDR3, taken from reference TRBV2 and TRBJ1-2): EPEVTQTPSHQVTQMGQEVILRCVPISNHLYFYWYRQILGQKVEFLVSFYNNEISEKSEIFDDQFSVERPDGSNFTLKIRSTKLEDSAMYFCASRGLFDGYTFGSGTRLTVV.

The chain has TRBV5-1 and TRBJ1-1, with D possibly being TRBD1 (6 bases). The CDR3 is 15 amino acids. In germline, CDR1 is SGHRS, CDR2 YFSETQ. The V and J ends lost 4 bases and 0 bases respectively, with 13 bases between them. CDR3 in amino acids: CASSQKQGLNTEAFF. CDR3 DNA sequence: TGCGCCAGCAGCCAAAAACAGGGACTGAACACTGAAGCTTTCTTT.

This chain joins TRBV11-3 and TRBJ2-1, with a weak D call TRBD2 (7 bases). The CDR3 length is 16 residues. The V gene lost 2 bases and the J gene lost 1 base, with 12 bases spanning the gap. In germline, CDR1 is SGHNT, CDR2 YENEEA. CDR3 in DNA: TGTGCCAGCAGCTTATCCCGGGGGGCGTCCTACAATGAGCAGTTCTTC. Residues: CASSLSRGASYNEQFF.

This chain connects TRBV7-8 to TRBJ2-7; perhaps TRBD2 as D (6 bases). The V end was cut by 1 base, the J end by 6 bases, with 19 bases between. This CDR3 contains 16 residues. Per germline, CDR1 SGHVS and CDR2 FQNEAQ. The CDR3 bases are TGTGCCAGCAGCTTAGGGGGGGTAGCTAGTAAGTCCGAGCAGTACTTC. Translating gives CASSLGGVASKSEQYF.

The chain is built from TRBV9 and TRBJ2-5, with 15 positions matching TRBD2. The length of the CDR3 is 18 residues. The germline CDR1 and CDR2 sequences are SGDLS and YYNGEE. Losses at the gene ends were 4 bases for V and 5 bases for J; bases not matched to a gene: 12. The CDR3 here is CASSIGTSGRMRGETQYF. The CDR3 region has the DNA TGTGCCAGCAGCATCGGGACTAGCGGGAGGATGAGGGGGGAGACCCAGTACTTC.

The chain is built from TRBV5-1 and TRBJ2-5; 10 bases map to TRBD1. The V and J ends lost 7 bases and 4 bases, in that order; junction bases with no gene match: 16. The CDR3 spans 17 residues. In germline, CDR1 is SGHRS, CDR2 YFSETQ. The CDR3 reads CASAHTGTGAFIETQYF. The CDR3 region has the DNA TGCGCCAGCGCGCACACCGGGACAGGGGCCTTCATAGAGACCCAGTACTTC.

This clone was observed a few times. The J gene is TRBJ1-1, the V gene TRBV15; a possible D gene is TRBD1 (5 bases). Per germline, CDR1 LNHNV and CDR2 YYDKDF (reference sequence). The CDR3 consists of 13 residues. V lost 1 base, J lost 9 bases, and 12 bases lay in between. The CDR3 sequence: CATSRVGALQAFF. As DNA, the CDR3 is TGTGCCACCAGCAGAGTTGGGGCCCTTCAAGCTTTCTTT.

The CDR3, as DNA: TGTGCCATCAGTGAGGGTGGGACAGGCTACTACGAGCAGTACTTC. It is translated as CAISEGGTGYYEQYF. The chain has TRBV10-3 and TRBJ2-7; 8 bases map to TRBD1. The CDR3 totals 15 residues. Germline CDR1 reads ENHRY; CDR2 reads SYGVKD. Trimming at V came to 2 bases and at J to 3 bases, leaving 6 bases not matched to a gene.

This rearrangement joins TRBV6-1 to TRBJ2-2; D gene unclear. Trimming removed 7 bases from V and 6 bases from J, with 9 bases in between. Germline V gene data show CDR1 as MNHNS and CDR2 as SASEGT. This CDR3 has 12 residues. The CDR3 protein is CASIAIPGELFF. The DNA for the CDR3 is TGTGCCAGCATTGCGATCCCCGGGGAGCTGTTTTTT.

The chain couples TRBV7-9 to TRBJ2-5; TRBD1 is a possible D gene (5 bases). The CDR3 has 13 residues. Germline loops: CDR1 SEHNR, CDR2 FQNEAQ (reference sequence). The V gene lost 5 bases and the J gene lost 2 bases, with 9 bases spanning the gap. The CDR3, as DNA: TGTGCCAGCAGCCTAAGGGGACAAGAGACCCAGTACTTC. This translates into CASSLRGQETQYF. Full variable domain (remainder filled in from reference TRBV7-9 and TRBJ2-5): DTGVSQNPRHKITKRGQNVTFRCDPISEHNRLYWYRQTLGQGPEFLTYFQNEAQLEKSRLLSDRFSAERPKGSFSTLEIQRTEQGDSAMYLCASSLRGQETQYFGPGTRLLVL.

The chain recombines TRBV5-6 with TRBJ2-5; D gene uncertain. Between the trimmed V and J ends, which lost 2 bases and 1 base, there was a span of 9 bases. Per germline, CDR1 SGHDT and CDR2 YYEEEE. The CDR3 has 14 residues. CDR3 in amino acids: CASSFGLSQETQYF. CDR3 bases: TGTGCCAGCAGCTTTGGGCTATCCCAAGAGACCCAGTACTTC.

This clone has just one count. The rearrangement links TRBV5-1 to TRBJ1-2; no definite D call. The germline V and J ends were trimmed by 0 bases and 4 bases, with 10 bases remaining between them. This CDR3 has 14 amino acids. Germline CDR1 SGHRS, CDR2 YFSETQ. The CDR3 loop is CASSLEEPRYGYTF. In nucleotides, the CDR3 is TGCGCCAGCAGCTTGGAGGAGCCCCGCTATGGCTACACCTTC.

The J gene is TRBJ1-4, the V gene TRBV13; D ambiguous. CDR1 is PRHDT and CDR2 is FYEKMQ in the germline V gene (reference sequence). Trimming removed 0 bases at V and 7 bases at J, with 12 bases between. The CDR3 length is 15 residues. CDR3 nucleotides: TGTGCCAGCAGCTTAGGGAGGGTGATGAGTGAAAAACTGTTTTTT. It encodes CASSLGRVMSEKLFF. Looking up the rest from reference TRBV13 and TRBJ1-4 gives the full variable domain: AAGVIQSPRHLIKEKRETATLKCYPIPRHDTVYWYQQGPGQDPQFLISFYEKMQSDKGSIPDRFSAQQFSDYHSELNMSSLELGDSALYFCASSLGRVMSEKLFFGSGTQLSVL.

The chain carries TRBV6-6 and TRBJ2-5; TRBD2 matches 8 bases. With 8 bases clipped from V and 5 bases from J, the junction kept 13 bases outside the gene matches. The CDR3 is 15 amino acids. Per germline, CDR1 MNHNY and CDR2 SVGAGI (reference sequence). The CDR3 is CASRSGRALRETQYF. CDR3 in DNA: TGTGCCAGCCGATCCGGGAGGGCCCTGAGGGAGACCCAGTACTTC.

This chain links TRBV5-4 with TRBJ1-6; 7 positions agree with TRBD1. The trim removed 4 bases at V and 7 bases at J, leaving 8 bases unmatched. CDR1 is SGHNT, CDR2 YYREEE, per germline (reference sequence). The CDR3 contains 15 residues. Here the CDR3 reads CASSGPGTENSPLHF. Here the CDR3 DNA reads TGTGCCAGCAGCGGACCCGGGACAGAAAATTCACCCCTCCACTTT.

V is TRBV4-1 and J is TRBJ2-5; D not resolved. Germline CDR1 MGHRA, CDR2 YSYEKL. This CDR3 has 13 amino acids. V was trimmed by 3 bases and J by 5 bases, leaving 10 bases between them. The CDR3 coding sequence is TGCGCCAGCAGCCATCTCGACGGGGAGACCCAGTACTTC. Translated: CASSHLDGETQYF.